This paragraph covers one T cell receptor (beta chain) sequence. Its binding antigen is unknown. No base quality values were provided; no much bigger clone lies one nucleotide off. Interpreted using the paper, the treatment or condition label stands for: in vitro stimulation with specific CMV peptide epitopes to enrich CMV-specific T cells. These reads were obtained on an Illumina HiSeq 1500. The raw public reads went through TCRdb reprocessing: fastp at Q25, MiXCR clone calling, in-frame beta chains kept. Every entry covers one CDR3 protein and lists the most common genes and DNA from its rows. The sample table holds roughly 800,000 distinct CDR3 sequences, of which 25% to 30% were seen once. The top ten constitute around 13% of the sample. The data are from a study of T cell repertoires in cytomegalovirus infection (dated by TCRdb to the late 2010s). About the investigation overall: Peptide stimulations targeted recently identified HLA-C-restricted CMV epitopes, whose presentation resists viral immunomodulation, together with well-studied HLA-B-restricted epitopes. The HLA type of each donor mattered for the analysis, because public TCR beta signatures pointed to carriage of CMV infection along with the matching HLA type. The investigation overall reported the following: The ex vivo response was dominated by HLA-C-restricted CMV-specific TCR beta clonotypes, which also provided the single most frequent clonotype in two of eight donors. Carriers of CMV infection plus the relevant HLA type were discriminated by the cumulative frequency of public TCR beta family members in the study cohort and in an independent roughly 380-donor cohort.

Taken from cysteine to phenylalanine, the CDR3 has 16 residues. Just CDR3 DNA is preserved here, 48 bases in frame from base 1. The V and J ends are trimmed by 2 bases and 5 bases, leaving 18 bases between them. The sample consisted of cultured CD8+ T cells from PBMCs, taken from culture after CMV antigen stimulation. Recombination linked TRBV12-3 or TRBV12-4 to TRBJ1-2, with TRBD1 as a weak D call on 5 bases. The sequence derives from a human donor in good health (CMV status not recorded). Some clones in this sample may be carry-over from other donors' samples. At the DNA level, the sequence is TGTGCCAGCAGTTTATACGGCGTTGCGTGGGGGTATGGCTACACCTTC. This codes for CASSLYGVAWGYGYTF.